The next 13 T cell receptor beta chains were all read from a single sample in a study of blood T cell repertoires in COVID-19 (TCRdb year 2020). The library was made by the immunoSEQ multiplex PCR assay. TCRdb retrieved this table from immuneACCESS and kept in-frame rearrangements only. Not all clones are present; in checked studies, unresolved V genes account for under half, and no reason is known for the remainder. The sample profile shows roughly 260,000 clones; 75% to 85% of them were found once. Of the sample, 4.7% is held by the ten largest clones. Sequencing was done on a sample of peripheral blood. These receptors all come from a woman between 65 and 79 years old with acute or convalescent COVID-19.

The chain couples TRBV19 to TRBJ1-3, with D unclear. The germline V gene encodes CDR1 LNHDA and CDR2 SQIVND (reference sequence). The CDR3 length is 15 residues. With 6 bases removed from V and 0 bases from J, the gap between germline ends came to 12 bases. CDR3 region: CASRQTPISGNTIYF. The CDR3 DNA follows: TGTGCCAGTAGGCAAACACCAATCTCTGGAAACACCATATATTTT.

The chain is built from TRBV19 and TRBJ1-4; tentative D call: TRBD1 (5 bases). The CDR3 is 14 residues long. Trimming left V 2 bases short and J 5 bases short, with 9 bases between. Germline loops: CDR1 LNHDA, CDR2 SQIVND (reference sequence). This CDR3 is CASSISRVNEKLFF. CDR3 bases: TGTGCCAGTAGTATATCCAGGGTAAATGAAAAACTGTTTTTT.

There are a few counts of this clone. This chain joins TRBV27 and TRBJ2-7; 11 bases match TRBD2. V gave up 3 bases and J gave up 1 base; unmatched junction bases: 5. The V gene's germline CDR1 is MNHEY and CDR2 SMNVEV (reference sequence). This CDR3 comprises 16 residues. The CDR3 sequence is CASSLRLAGLSYEQYF. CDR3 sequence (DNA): TGTGCCAGCAGTTTGAGACTAGCGGGGTTATCCTACGAGCAGTACTTC.

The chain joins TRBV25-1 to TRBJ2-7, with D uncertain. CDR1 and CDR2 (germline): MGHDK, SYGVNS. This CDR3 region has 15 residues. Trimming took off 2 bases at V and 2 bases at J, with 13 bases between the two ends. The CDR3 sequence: CASSEGSRGPYEQYF. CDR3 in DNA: TGTGCCAGCAGTGAAGGTTCGAGAGGCCCCTACGAGCAGTACTTC.

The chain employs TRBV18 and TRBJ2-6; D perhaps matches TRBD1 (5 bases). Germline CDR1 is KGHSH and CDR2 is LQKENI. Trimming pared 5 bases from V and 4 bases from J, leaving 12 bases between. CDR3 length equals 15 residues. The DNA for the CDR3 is TGTGCCAGCTCATACACAGGTGACGGGGCCAACGTCCTGACTTTC. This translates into CASSYTGDGANVLTF.

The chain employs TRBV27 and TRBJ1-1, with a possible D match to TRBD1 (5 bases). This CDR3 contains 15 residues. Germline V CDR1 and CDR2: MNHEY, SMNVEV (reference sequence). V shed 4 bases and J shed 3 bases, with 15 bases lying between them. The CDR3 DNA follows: TGTGCCAGCAGTTCTCGACCGTCCAGGGACACTGAAGCTTTCTTT. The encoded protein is CASSSRPSRDTEAFF.

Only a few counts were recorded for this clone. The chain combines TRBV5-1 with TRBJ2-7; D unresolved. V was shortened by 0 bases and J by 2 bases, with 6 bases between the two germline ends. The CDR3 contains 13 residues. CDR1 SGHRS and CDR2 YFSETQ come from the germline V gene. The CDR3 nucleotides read TGCGCCAGCAGCTTGGACAGTCCCTACGAGCAGTACTTC. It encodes CASSLDSPYEQYF. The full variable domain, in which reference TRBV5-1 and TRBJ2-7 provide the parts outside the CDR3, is KAGVTQTPRYLIKTRGQQVTLSCSPISGHRSVSWYQQTPGQGLQFLFEYFSETQRNKGNFPGRFSGRQFSNSRSEMNVSTLELGDSALYLCASSLDSPYEQYFGPGTRLTVT.

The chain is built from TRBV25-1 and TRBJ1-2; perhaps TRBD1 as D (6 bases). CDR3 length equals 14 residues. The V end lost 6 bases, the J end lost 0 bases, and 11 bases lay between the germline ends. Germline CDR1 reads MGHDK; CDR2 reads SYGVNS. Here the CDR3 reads CASRKDSSNYGYTF. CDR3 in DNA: TGTGCCAGCAGGAAGGACAGTTCTAACTATGGCTACACCTTC.

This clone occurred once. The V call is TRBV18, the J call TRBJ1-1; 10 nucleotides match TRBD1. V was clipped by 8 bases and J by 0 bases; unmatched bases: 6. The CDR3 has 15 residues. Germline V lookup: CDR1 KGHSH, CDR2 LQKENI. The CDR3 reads CASGPGQGLNTEAFF. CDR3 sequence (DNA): TGTGCCAGCGGACCGGGACAGGGGTTGAACACTGAAGCTTTCTTT.

This chain's CDR3 is CASREQGAGEAFF. The DNA of the CDR3 is TGTGCCAGCAGAGAACAGGGGGCTGGTGAAGCTTTCTTT. This chain links TRBV2 with TRBJ1-1; 9 bases align to TRBD1. Unmatched junction bases numbered 6, after V lost 6 bases and J lost 7 bases. CDR1 and CDR2 from the germline V gene are SNHLY and FYNNEI. CDR3 length: 13 amino acids.

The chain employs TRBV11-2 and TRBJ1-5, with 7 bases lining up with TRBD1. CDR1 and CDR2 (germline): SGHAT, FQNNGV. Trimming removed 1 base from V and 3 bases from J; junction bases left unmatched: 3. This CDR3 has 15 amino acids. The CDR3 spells CASSLGQGYNQPQHF. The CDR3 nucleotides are TGTGCCAGCAGCTTAGGACAGGGTTACAATCAGCCCCAGCATTTT.

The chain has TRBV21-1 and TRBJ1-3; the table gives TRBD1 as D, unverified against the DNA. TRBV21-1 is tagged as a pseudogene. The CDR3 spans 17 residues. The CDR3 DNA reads TGTGCCAGCAGCAAAGCTGGCAGGGCAAGCTCTGGAAACACCATATATTTT. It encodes CASSKAGRASSGNTIYF.

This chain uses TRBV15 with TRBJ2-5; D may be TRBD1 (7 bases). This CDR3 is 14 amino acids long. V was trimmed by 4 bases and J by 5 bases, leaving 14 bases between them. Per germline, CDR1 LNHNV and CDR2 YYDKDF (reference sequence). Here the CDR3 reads CATSTTGRPETQYF. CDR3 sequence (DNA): TGTGCCACCAGCACGACAGGGAGGCCGGAGACCCAGTACTTC.